This paragraph covers one T cell receptor (beta chain) sequence. This clone's antigen is unknown. Base qualities were left out, and no much larger clone turns up one base away. These data originate in a study of OX40 agonist ivuxolimab in advanced cancers. Notes on the research overall: Ivuxolimab, which targeted the costimulatory receptor OX40 (CD134), was an agonistic, fully human IgG2 monoclonal antibody. Intravenous ivuxolimab was administered to patients every 2 weeks at six dose levels: 0.01, 0.1, 0.3, 1.5, 3 and 10 mg/kg. Among the roughly 50 dose-escalation patients, about 19 had hepatocellular carcinoma, about 15 melanoma, 9 renal cell carcinoma and 9 head and neck cancer. The dose-escalation cohort was about 83% male with a mean age of roughly 62 years, ranging from about 20 to 80. Prior anti-PD-1, anti-PD-L1 or anti-CTLA-4 therapy was permitted, and approximately 41% of dose-escalation patients had received checkpoint inhibitors. Three dose-escalation patients achieved partial responses, one with hepatocellular carcinoma and two with cutaneous melanoma. The point of sequencing TCRbeta in the periphery was to test whether ivuxolimab changed TCR sequence diversity and drove clonal T-cell expansion. The paper covers the monotherapy dose-escalation part of the phase I ivuxolimab trial, which included N ≈ 57 patients.

Study-wide findings and limitations: On average, CD8+ T cells showed more expanded clones than CD4+ T cells after ivuxolimab. At doses of 0.1 to 3.0 mg/kg, clonal expansion of both CD4+ and CD8+ T cells in blood was seen between baseline and week 6. Low levels of normalized T-cell clonal expansion were also seen in some nonresponding patients. In the 0.1-3.0 mg/kg groups, partial responders had among the lowest normalized peripheral clonal expansion, particularly in CD8+ T cells. The antigen specificity of the clonally expanded peripheral T cells was not determined.

V and J are truncated by 1 base and 4 bases respectively, leaving an intervening sequence of 1 base. The germline V gene encodes CDR1 SGHAT and CDR2 FQNNGV. The CDR3 holds 11 amino acids from the cysteine to the phenylalanine. Only the CDR3 region is kept as DNA, spanning 33 bases read in frame from base 1. Genomic DNA was isolated from the sorted cells so that the TCRbeta CDR3 region could be sequenced. The immunoSEQ Assay was used for sequencing of TCRbeta CDR3 regions. The table comes from immuneACCESS by way of TCRdb, which keeps in-frame sequences with V and J called. Part of the clones is missing from these tables; in studies checked, under half for an unresolved V gene and the rest for unknown reasons. The sample records about 23,000 clones, roughly 80% of which are singletons. About a quarter of the sample is in the top ten clones. The trial excluded patients who had a history of autoimmune disease or who were on systemic immunosuppression. Peripheral blood for TCR sequencing was collected from all dose cohorts at baseline, on cycle 4 day 1, and on cycle 7 day 1. The samples were drawn from a first-in-human, open-label, multicenter phase I dose-escalation trial of ivuxolimab. Adults with locally advanced or metastatic head and neck squamous cell, hepatocellular, melanoma or renal cell carcinoma were enrolled in the trial. CD4+ and CD8+ T cells were sorted separately from peripheral blood before TCR sequencing.

This receptor was identified in an adult with an advanced solid tumor such as melanoma, head and neck, liver or kidney cancer. Recombination joined TRBV11-2 with TRBJ1-1, with no confidently assigned D gene. The material was CD4+ or CD8+ T cells sorted from blood, obtained in a trial of the OX40 agonist ivuxolimab. At the DNA level, the sequence is TGTGCCAGCAGCTTAGGCACTGAAGCTTTCTTT. Its product reads: CASSLGTEAFF.